The 9 T cell receptor beta chains given below trace back to one sample, sequenced in a study of blood T cell repertoires in COVID-19 (dated by TCRdb to 2020 to 2021). Receptor libraries were prepared by the immunoSEQ multiplex PCR assay. Not all clones reach the TCRdb copy of this immuneACCESS table, which keeps in-frame sequences only. Checked studies attribute under half of the gap to unresolved V genes and leave the rest unexplained. This sample holds 29,000 or so clones; about 88% were observed only once. The ten largest clones take up roughly an eighth of the sample. The sequenced material came from peripheral blood. All receptors derive from a human donor in a cohort sampled during active COVID-19. The donor label of this sample is uncertain.

The CDR3 sequence: CASQQGNTGELFF. The CDR3 DNA sequence: TGTGCCAGTCAACAGGGGAACACCGGGGAGCTGTTTTTT. The chain is built from TRBV28 and TRBJ2-2; TRBD1 might be the D (6 bases). This CDR3 has 13 amino acids. With 9 bases removed from V and 1 base from J, the gap between germline ends came to 9 bases. Germline-derived CDR1 and CDR2 are MDHEN and SYDVKM.

The chain has TRBV7-3 and TRBJ2-3; no clear D gene. Germline CDR1 and CDR2: SGHTA and FQGTGA. The germline V and J ends were trimmed by 4 bases and 3 bases, with 8 bases remaining between them. The CDR3 consists of 13 residues. CDR3 nucleotide sequence: TGTGCCAGCAGCTACCTAGATACAGATACGCAGTATTTT. Its translation is CASSYLDTDTQYF.

The gene calls are TRBV30 and TRBJ1-2; the D is unclear. The V end lost 1 base, the J end lost 4 bases, and 10 bases lay between the germline ends. The CDR3 is 13 residues long. CDR1 and CDR2 (germline): GTSNPN, SVGIG (reference sequence). CDR3 in DNA: TGTGCCTGGAGTGGGAGGCAGCCCTATGGCTACACCTTC. It yields the protein CAWSGRQPYGYTF.

The chain carries TRBV7-2 and TRBJ2-2; 9 positions match TRBD2. The trim removed 4 bases at V and 5 bases at J, leaving 8 bases unmatched. The CDR3 has 16 amino acids. The germline CDR1 and CDR2 sequences are SGHTA and FQGNSA. CDR3 nucleotides: TGTGCCAGCAGCTGGAGGGCGGGAGGGCCAACCGGGGAGCTGTTTTTT. Residues: CASSWRAGGPTGELFF.

The J gene is TRBJ2-7, the V gene TRBV6-1, with D unresolved. Trimming cost V 3 bases and J 2 bases, with 11 bases left between them. CDR1 is MNHNS and CDR2 is SASEGT in the germline V gene. There are 14 residues in the CDR3. CDR3 loop: CASSEGHPTYEQYF. The CDR3 DNA sequence: TGTGCCAGCAGTGAGGGCCATCCAACCTACGAGCAGTACTTC.

The genes are TRBV30 and TRBJ2-1; no clear D. The germline V gene has CDR1 GTSNPN and CDR2 SVGIG (reference sequence). Trimming pared 3 bases from V and 2 bases from J, leaving 17 bases between. The CDR3 covers 16 residues. This CDR3 reads CAWSAHPLKPYNEQFF. The CDR3 nucleotides read TGTGCCTGGAGCGCACACCCCTTGAAACCCTACAATGAGCAGTTCTTC.

This clone has only one observation. The genes are TRBV19 and TRBJ2-3; D may be TRBD2 (6 bases). Trimming took 5 bases from V and 1 from J, leaving 16 bases between them. This CDR3 has 16 residues. Germline CDR1 LNHDA, CDR2 SQIVND (reference sequence). This CDR3 reads CASSGSEGAGTDTQYF. For the CDR3, the DNA is TGTGCCAGTAGTGGGTCGGAGGGAGCGGGCACAGATACGCAGTATTTT.

This clone was observed once. The CDR3 DNA reads TGTGCCAACGCGGACAGGCAAGGGGGCGAGCAGTACTTC. Amino acid sequence: CANADRQGGEQYF. The rearrangement uses TRBV10-3 and TRBJ2-7; 7 bases line up with TRBD1. After removal of 10 bases from V and 6 bases from J, the junction contained 12 bases not matched to a gene. The length of the CDR3 is 13 residues. Germline lookup yields CDR1 ENHRY and CDR2 SYGVKD.

The rearrangement joins TRBV18 to TRBJ2-3, with unresolved D. Germline-derived CDR1 and CDR2 are KGHSH and LQKENI. The CDR3 spans 13 residues. V was shortened by 4 bases and J by 2 bases, with 7 bases between the two germline ends. The CDR3 DNA reads as TGTGCCAGCTCACAACCCTTCACAGATACGCAGTATTTT. Protein: CASSQPFTDTQYF. The full variable domain, rest sourced from reference TRBV18 and TRBJ2-3, is NAGVMQNPRHLVRRRGQEARLRCSPMKGHSHVYWYRQLPEEGLKFMVYLQKENIIDESGMPKERFSAEFPKEGPSILRIQQVVRGDSAAYFCASSQPFTDTQYFGPGTRLTVL.